This record covers a single T cell receptor (beta chain). Its target is not known. The germline CDR1 and CDR2 sequences are LNHNV and YYDKDF (reference sequence). The CDR3 spans 14 residues. With 5 bases removed from V and 1 base from J, the gap between germline ends came to 11 bases. This specimen belongs to a study of CD8 T cells in ankylosing spondylitis. The study, taken as a whole, reports: The study looked at matched synovial fluid samples from ankylosing spondylitis patients. Disease-linked clones were reported to be significantly enriched there.

Generation of TCR beta libraries employed quantitative 5'-RACE incorporating molecular barcodes. TCRdb re-called the 5' RACE reads through MiXCR, storing one row per CDR3 protein. This table holds 380,000 or so distinct CDR3 sequences, 20% found once. V gene TRBV15 combines with J gene TRBJ1-1; D is ambiguous. The sequence derives from a male donor with ankylosing spondylitis or in good health (not recorded which). Sequenced sample: blood, either unsorted or a sorted T cell fraction (not recorded which). CDR3 in DNA: TGTGCCACCAGCTTGGACGCAGAGAACACTGAAGCTTTCTTT. It yields the protein CATSLDAENTEAFF.